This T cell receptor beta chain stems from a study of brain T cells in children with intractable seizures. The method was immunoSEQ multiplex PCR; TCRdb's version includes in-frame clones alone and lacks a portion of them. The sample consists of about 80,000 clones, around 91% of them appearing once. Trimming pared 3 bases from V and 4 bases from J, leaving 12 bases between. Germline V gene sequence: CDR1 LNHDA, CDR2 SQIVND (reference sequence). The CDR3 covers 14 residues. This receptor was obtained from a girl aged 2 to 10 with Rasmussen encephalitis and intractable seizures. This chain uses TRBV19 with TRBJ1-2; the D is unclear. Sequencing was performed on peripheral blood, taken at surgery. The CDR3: CASSIGPDFYGYTF. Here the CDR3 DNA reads TGTGCCAGTAGTATCGGTCCCGACTTCTATGGCTACACCTTC.